This is a list of T cell receptor beta chains from one sample in a study of cytomegalovirus exposure and HLA in healthy donors. Here immunoSEQ multiplex PCR was the method, and the copy in TCRdb shows in-frame clones only, minus some. The sample consists of under 400,000 clones, 88% of them appearing once. Source material: PBMCs. These receptors originate from a man aged 25 to 40 in good health and CMV-seronegative. Each CDR3 is given with its conserved first and last residue. D genes are given only for firm matches. The size field is filled for only some rows; it gives once, few, many or a size class.

D gene: TRBD1
clone size: .
J gene: TRBJ1-1
V gene: TRBV19
CDR3 protein: CASSIANDRAVTEAFF
CDR3 DNA: TGTGCCAGTAGTATAGCCAACGACAGGGCTGTCACTGAAGCTTTCTTT

D gene: TRBD1
clone size: .
J gene: TRBJ1-6
V gene: TRBV9
CDR3 protein: CASSKRDRVNSPLHF
CDR3 DNA: TGTGCCAGCAGCAAGCGGGACAGGGTAAACTCACCCCTCCACTTT

D gene: .
clone size: .
J gene: TRBJ2-1
V gene: TRBV27
CDR3 protein: CASSLRTGGLYNEQFF
CDR3 DNA: TGTGCCAGCAGTTTAAGAACGGGGGGCCTTTACAATGAGCAGTTCTTC

D gene: .
clone size: .
J gene: TRBJ1-5
V gene: TRBV25-1
CDR3 protein: CASSDRNSNQPQHF
CDR3 DNA: TGTGCCAGCAGTGACAGGAATAGCAATCAGCCCCAGCATTTT

D gene: .
clone size: .
J gene: TRBJ2-7
V gene: TRBV6-5
CDR3 protein: CASSYSQGTYEQYF
CDR3 DNA: TGTGCCAGCAGTTACTCCCAGGGGACCTACGAGCAGTACTTC

D gene: .
clone size: .
J gene: TRBJ2-7
V gene: TRBV21-1
CDR3 protein: CASSKRYEQYF
CDR3 DNA: TGTGCCAGCAGCAAACGCTACGAGCAGTACTTC

D gene: TRBD1
clone size: .
J gene: TRBJ2-2
V gene: TRBV9
CDR3 protein: CASTALDRGHVGELFF
CDR3 DNA: TGTGCCAGCACGGCGTTGGACAGGGGGCATGTCGGGGAGCTGTTTTTT

D gene: .
clone size: .
J gene: TRBJ1-1
V gene: TRBV7-2
CDR3 protein: CASSLRAGKAFF
CDR3 DNA: TGTGCCAGCAGCTTGAGGGCAGGAAAAGCTTTCTTT

D gene: TRBD1
clone size: .
J gene: TRBJ1-4
V gene: TRBV6-5
CDR3 protein: CASRKDRGANEKLFF
CDR3 DNA: TGTGCCAGCAGAAAAGACAGGGGTGCTAATGAAAAACTGTTTTTT

D gene: TRBD1
clone size: many
J gene: TRBJ2-4
V gene: TRBV19
CDR3 protein: CASSRGQGGSDIQYF
CDR3 DNA: TGTGCCAGTAGTAGAGGACAGGGCGGATCGGACATTCAGTACTTC

D gene: .
clone size: .
J gene: TRBJ2-7
V gene: TRBV7-9
CDR3 protein: CASSKTGTSYEQYF
CDR3 DNA: TGTGCCAGCAGTAAAACCGGGACATCTTACGAGCAGTACTTC

D gene: .
clone size: .
J gene: TRBJ1-1
V gene: TRBV7-8
CDR3 protein: CASTNPFKNTEAFF
CDR3 DNA: TGTGCCAGCACCAATCCATTCAAAAACACTGAAGCTTTCTTT

D gene: TRBD2
clone size: .
J gene: TRBJ2-2
V gene: TRBV5-4
CDR3 protein: CASSLSGGAAGELFF
CDR3 DNA: TGTGCCAGCAGTCTTAGCGGGGGGGCCGCCGGGGAGCTGTTTTTT

D gene: TRBD2
clone size: .
J gene: TRBJ2-7
V gene: TRBV5-8
CDR3 protein: CASSRRPSGGASSYEQYF
CDR3 DNA: TGTGCCAGCAGCCGCCGGCCTAGCGGGGGGGCCAGCTCCTACGAGCAGTACTTC

D gene: .
clone size: .
J gene: TRBJ1-1
V gene: TRBV5-1
CDR3 protein: CASSLDLTEAFF
CDR3 DNA: TGCGCCAGCAGCCTAGACCTTACTGAAGCTTTCTTT

D gene: .
clone size: few
J gene: TRBJ2-7
V gene: TRBV19
CDR3 protein: CASSITWTAYEQYF
CDR3 DNA: TGTGCCAGTAGTATAACCTGGACAGCCTACGAGCAGTACTTC

D gene: TRBD1
clone size: .
J gene: TRBJ1-6
V gene: TRBV9
CDR3 protein: CASSDTDRGLRNSPLHF
CDR3 DNA: TGTGCCAGCAGCGACACTGACAGGGGGCTTCGTAATTCACCCCTCCACTTT

D gene: TRBD1
clone size: .
J gene: TRBJ2-7
V gene: TRBV23-1
CDR3 protein: CASSGWDRGHEQYF
CDR3 DNA: TGCGCCAGCAGCGGCTGGGACAGGGGACACGAGCAGTACTTC

D gene: TRBD1
clone size: .
J gene: TRBJ1-3
V gene: TRBV6-5
CDR3 protein: CASSSGTGSGNTIYF
CDR3 DNA: TGTGCCAGCAGTTCCGGGACAGGGAGCGGAAACACCATATATTTT

D gene: TRBD1
clone size: once
J gene: TRBJ1-6
V gene: TRBV9
CDR3 protein: CASSAHRDRGYNSPLHF
CDR3 DNA: TGTGCCAGCAGCGCCCACAGGGACAGGGGTTATAATTCACCCCTCCACTTT

D gene: TRBD1
clone size: .
J gene: TRBJ1-2
V gene: TRBV2
CDR3 protein: CASINRGAAFYGYTF
CDR3 DNA: TGTGCCAGCATCAACAGGGGGGCCGCCTTCTATGGCTACACCTTC

D gene: .
clone size: .
J gene: TRBJ2-2
V gene: TRBV7-7
CDR3 protein: CASSPDRLTGELFF
CDR3 DNA: TGTGCCAGCAGCCCAGACAGACTCACCGGGGAGCTGTTTTTT

D gene: .
clone size: .
J gene: TRBJ1-2
V gene: TRBV4-1
CDR3 protein: CASSQEFDYGYTF
CDR3 DNA: TGCGCCAGCAGCCAAGAGTTCGACTATGGCTACACCTTC

D gene: TRBD1
clone size: once
J gene: TRBJ1-1
V gene: TRBV6-1
CDR3 protein: CASSEAGGAFF
CDR3 DNA: TGTGCCAGCAGTGAGGCAGGGGGAGCTTTCTTT

D gene: TRBD1
clone size: .
J gene: TRBJ1-2
V gene: TRBV4-3
CDR3 protein: CASSQDLGTGIGYTF
CDR3 DNA: TGCGCCAGCAGCCAAGATCTAGGGACAGGGATTGGCTACACCTTC

D gene: .
clone size: .
J gene: TRBJ1-5
V gene: TRBV4-1
CDR3 protein: CASSLRGGGRPQHF
CDR3 DNA: TGCGCCAGCAGCCTCAGAGGGGGTGGCAGGCCCCAGCATTTT

D gene: TRBD1
clone size: .
J gene: TRBJ1-1
V gene: TRBV10-3
CDR3 protein: CAIGQGAPGAFF
CDR3 DNA: TGTGCCATCGGACAGGGGGCTCCCGGAGCTTTCTTT

D gene: TRBD1
clone size: .
J gene: TRBJ2-7
V gene: TRBV11-2
CDR3 protein: CASSQGGFYEQYF
CDR3 DNA: TGTGCCAGCAGTCAAGGGGGCTTTTACGAGCAGTACTTC

D gene: .
clone size: .
J gene: TRBJ2-3
V gene: TRBV18
CDR3 protein: CASSRGTSTDTQYF
CDR3 DNA: TGTGCCAGCTCGAGAGGAACTAGCACAGATACGCAGTATTTT

D gene: TRBD2
clone size: .
J gene: TRBJ2-1
V gene: TRBV5-1
CDR3 protein: CASSVISGSSYNEQFF
CDR3 DNA: TGCGCCAGCAGCGTTATAAGCGGGAGCTCCTACAATGAGCAGTTCTTC

D gene: TRBD1
clone size: .
J gene: TRBJ1-2
V gene: TRBV30
CDR3 protein: CAWSRQGNLGYTF
CDR3 DNA: TGTGCCTGGAGTCGACAGGGGAACTTGGGCTACACCTTC

D gene: .
clone size: .
J gene: TRBJ2-7
V gene: TRBV12-2
CDR3 protein: CASRSYRGTYEQYF
CDR3 DNA: TGTGCAAGTCGCTCGTACAGGGGAACGTACGAGCAGTACTTC

D gene: TRBD1
clone size: .
J gene: TRBJ2-2
V gene: TRBV19
CDR3 protein: CASSIEHRGPAGELFF
CDR3 DNA: TGTGCCAGTAGTATAGAACACAGGGGGCCCGCCGGGGAGCTGTTTTTT

D gene: .
clone size: .
J gene: TRBJ2-7
V gene: TRBV10-2
CDR3 protein: CASSDITYEQYF
CDR3 DNA: TGCGCCAGCAGTGATATAACCTACGAGCAGTACTTC

D gene: TRBD1
clone size: .
J gene: TRBJ2-7
V gene: TRBV11-2
CDR3 protein: CASSSTLGTGGYEQYF
CDR3 DNA: TGTGCCAGCAGCTCAACTCTTGGGACAGGGGGCTACGAGCAGTACTTC

D gene: .
clone size: .
J gene: TRBJ1-4
V gene: TRBV27
CDR3 protein: CASSPQGMTNEKLFF
CDR3 DNA: TGTGCCAGCAGCCCTCAGGGGATGACGAATGAAAAACTGTTTTTT

D gene: .
clone size: .
J gene: TRBJ2-2
V gene: TRBV7-2
CDR3 protein: CASSLKFGGPGELFF
CDR3 DNA: TGTGCCAGCAGCTTAAAATTCGGGGGGCCCGGGGAGCTGTTTTTT

D gene: TRBD2
clone size: .
J gene: TRBJ2-3
V gene: TRBV2
CDR3 protein: CASKRPSGGSTDTQYF
CDR3 DNA: TGTGCCAGCAAGAGGCCTAGCGGGGGTAGCACAGATACGCAGTATTTT

D gene: TRBD2
clone size: .
J gene: TRBJ2-1
V gene: TRBV4-2
CDR3 protein: CASSQSSGGLLGANEQFF
CDR3 DNA: TGTGCCAGCAGCCAAAGTAGCGGGGGCCTCCTCGGGGCAAATGAGCAGTTCTTC

D gene: TRBD1
clone size: .
J gene: TRBJ1-4
V gene: TRBV6-5
CDR3 protein: CASSPTGATNEKLFF
CDR3 DNA: TGTGCCAGCAGTCCCACAGGGGCAACTAATGAAAAACTGTTTTTT

D gene: TRBD2
clone size: .
J gene: TRBJ2-5
V gene: TRBV15
CDR3 protein: CATSRDRRLAGGQETQYF
CDR3 DNA: TGTGCCACCAGCAGAGATCGGCGGCTAGCGGGGGGACAAGAGACCCAGTACTTC

D gene: TRBD1
clone size: few
J gene: TRBJ1-2
V gene: TRBV6-5
CDR3 protein: CASKGQGRGYTF
CDR3 DNA: TGTGCCAGCAAAGGACAGGGGAGAGGCTACACCTTC

D gene: .
clone size: once
J gene: TRBJ2-1
V gene: TRBV27
CDR3 protein: CASSLIGSSYNEQFF
CDR3 DNA: TGTGCCAGCAGTTTGATCGGGAGCTCCTACAATGAGCAGTTCTTC

D gene: TRBD2
clone size: once
J gene: TRBJ2-3
V gene: TRBV4-1
CDR3 protein: CASSQVPSGVHTQYF
CDR3 DNA: TGCGCCAGCAGCCAGGTGCCTAGCGGGGTTCATACGCAGTATTTT

D gene: .
clone size: .
J gene: TRBJ2-2
V gene: TRBV7-7
CDR3 protein: CASRGDTTNTGELFF
CDR3 DNA: TGTGCCAGCAGAGGGGACACGACGAACACCGGGGAGCTGTTTTTT

D gene: .
clone size: .
J gene: TRBJ2-5
V gene: TRBV19
CDR3 protein: CASSPAGGLETQYF
CDR3 DNA: TGTGCCAGTAGTCCAGCAGGGGGGCTAGAGACCCAGTACTTC